The 22 T cell receptor beta chains presented below share a single source sample, sequenced in a study of shared clonotypes between healthy human individuals. Libraries were prepared by immunoSEQ multiplex PCR; TCRdb keeps only in-frame clonotypes and omits some of them. The sample includes some 2 million clones, about 95% seen only once; the top ten take more than 0.95%. Naive CD8 cells lacked CD45RO, underwent positive selection for CCR7 and left out terminally differentiated effector memory CD45RA+ cells. The specimen sequenced was naive CD8+ T cells sorted from blood. Source of these receptors: a man between 18 and 35 years old in good health.

The chain couples TRBV6-6 to TRBJ2-2; tentatively, D is TRBD1 (6 bases). V gave up 6 bases and J gave up 5 bases, with 16 bases separating them. Germline assignment: CDR1 MNHNY and CDR2 SVGAGI (reference sequence). The CDR3 totals 15 residues. CDR3 residues: CASSQTGPLTGELFF. The CDR3 coding sequence is TGTGCCAGCAGCCAAACAGGGCCCTTAACCGGGGAGCTGTTTTTT.

The chain carries TRBV27 and TRBJ2-3; 7 bases agree with TRBD2. CDR1 and CDR2 (germline): MNHEY, SMNVEV (reference sequence). Trimming removed 4 bases from V and 2 bases from J; junction bases left unmatched: 15. This CDR3 spans 18 amino acids. Written as DNA, the CDR3 is TGTGCCAGCAGTTCGGGAGTACCGGCGGGAGAGGACACAGATACGCAGTATTTT. Translated: CASSSGVPAGEDTDTQYF.

The rearrangement links TRBV4-3 to TRBJ2-1; perhaps TRBD2 as D (5 bases). The CDR3 runs 16 residues. The V end lost 0 bases, the J end lost 4 bases, and 13 bases lay between the germline ends. CDR1 is LGHNA and CDR2 is YSLEER in the germline V gene. The CDR3 sequence is CASSQDRSGIYNEQFF. The DNA of the CDR3 is TGCGCCAGCAGCCAAGATAGGTCCGGGATTTACAATGAGCAGTTCTTC.

This rearrangement joins TRBV7-9 to TRBJ2-3; D unresolved. V lost 6 bases and J lost 4, with 17 bases in between. This CDR3 spans 15 amino acids. Germline-derived CDR1 and CDR2 are SEHNR and FQNEAQ (reference sequence). The CDR3 region is CASRPFLEHADTQYF. CDR3 bases: TGTGCCAGCAGGCCCTTTTTAGAGCATGCAGATACGCAGTATTTT. The complete variable domain, with remaining parts taken from reference TRBV7-9 and TRBJ2-3, reads DTGVSQNPRHKITKRGQNVTFRCDPISEHNRLYWYRQTLGQGPEFLTYFQNEAQLEKSRLLSDRFSAERPKGSFSTLEIQRTEQGDSAMYLCASRPFLEHADTQYFGPGTRLTVL.

A remark on this clone: In the same sample, other DNA sequences code for this CDR3. This chain uses TRBV30 with TRBJ1-1, with 7 bases fitting TRBD1. Germline-derived CDR1 and CDR2 are GTSNPN and SVGIG (reference sequence). V lost 0 bases to trimming and J lost 2 bases; unmatched junction nucleotides: 3. The CDR3 contains 14 residues. This chain's CDR3 is CAWSVGTANTEAFF. The CDR3 DNA reads TGTGCCTGGAGTGTAGGGACAGCCAACACTGAAGCTTTCTTT.

This clone has just a few counts. The chain joins TRBV19 to TRBJ1-6, with D possibly being TRBD1 (5 bases). The CDR3 sequence is 13 residues long. CDR1 and CDR2 (germline): LNHDA, SQIVND (reference sequence). Between the trimmed V and J ends, which lost 4 bases and 6 bases, there was a span of 7 bases. In DNA form, the CDR3 reads TGTGCCAGTAGTAGCGACAGTAATTCACCCCTCCACTTT. It yields the protein CASSSDSNSPLHF.

The V gene is TRBV7-8, the J gene TRBJ2-7; 8 bases match TRBD2. Germline CDR1 SGHVS, CDR2 FQNEAQ. CDR3 size: 16 residues. The J segment lost 4 bases and the V segment lost 1 base, leaving 9 bases of the junction unmatched. The CDR3 DNA reads TGTGCCAGCAGCTTAGGATCGAAAGCGGGAGATTACGAGCAGTACTTC. Protein sequence: CASSLGSKAGDYEQYF.

The chain is built from TRBV30 and TRBJ2-3; D perhaps matches TRBD1 (7 bases). The CDR3 has 15 residues. Trimming took 8 bases from V and 11 from J, leaving 29 bases between them. Germline CDR1 GTSNPN, CDR2 SVGIG (reference sequence). The DNA for the CDR3 is TGTGCCGGGACTCCCCCGACAGGGCCATCCGATGGGCAGTATTTT. Translation: CAGTPPTGPSDGQYF.

The genes are TRBV29-1 and TRBJ2-5; 8 bases align to TRBD1. Germline V gene lookup returns CDR1 SQVTM and CDR2 ANQGSEA. V shed 3 bases and J 5 bases; nucleotides not matched to a gene: 8. The CDR3 is 14 residues long. The CDR3 loop is CSVDVGRGLETQYF. The CDR3, as DNA: TGCAGCGTTGATGTCGGCAGGGGGCTCGAGACCCAGTACTTC.

In this sample, this clone turned up once. This rearrangement joins TRBV7-9 to TRBJ1-2, with D unclear. The germline V and J ends were trimmed by 1 base and 0 bases, with 12 bases remaining between them. CDR1 is SEHNR, CDR2 FQNEAQ, per germline (reference sequence). CDR3 length: 16 residues. CDR3: CASSLEAGYANYGYTF. The CDR3 DNA sequence: TGTGCCAGCAGCTTAGAGGCAGGCTACGCTAACTATGGCTACACCTTC.

This chain joins TRBV5-1 and TRBJ2-7; D not certain. Germline lookup yields CDR1 SGHRS and CDR2 YFSETQ. Trimming removed 0 bases from V and 5 bases from J, with 3 bases in between. The CDR3 covers 11 residues. This CDR3 reads CASSLAHEQYF. The CDR3 DNA follows: TGCGCCAGCAGCTTGGCACACGAGCAGTACTTC.

V is TRBV18 and J is TRBJ2-7; TRBD1 matches 8 bases. CDR3 size: 14 residues. Per germline, CDR1 KGHSH and CDR2 LQKENI. The J segment lost 6 bases and the V segment lost 0 bases, leaving 4 bases of the junction unmatched. Here the CDR3 reads CASSPPSGGLEQYF. The DNA of the CDR3 is TGTGCCAGCTCACCACCCTCAGGGGGCCTCGAGCAGTACTTC.

Here the CDR3 DNA reads TGTGCCAGCAGTGAGCGAAAACTTTACATGGGGCACTACGAGCAGTACTTC. It codes for CASSERKLYMGHYEQYF. This rearrangement joins TRBV6-1 to TRBJ2-7; maybe TRBD1 (5 bases). V was cut by 3 bases and J by 3 bases, with 21 bases left in between. The CDR3 loop spans 17 amino acids. CDR1 and CDR2 (germline): MNHNS, SASEGT.

This clone was counted only a few times. Other DNA sequences in this sample translate to the same CDR3. The chain carries TRBV6-5 and TRBJ2-2, with no clear D. CDR1 and CDR2 (germline): MNHEY, SVGAGI. The CDR3 is 14 residues long. V was shortened by 0 bases and J by 1 base, with 3 bases between the two germline ends. DNA of the CDR3: TGTGCCAGCAGTTACTCGGAGAACACCGGGGAGCTGTTTTTT. Its translation: CASSYSENTGELFF.

The CDR3 bases are TGTGCCAGTTCCGGGGGGAAAGACACGCAGTATTTT. Its translation is CASSGGKDTQYF. This sequence joins TRBV19 and TRBJ2-3, with 7 bases lining up with TRBD2. Germline V gene lookup returns CDR1 LNHDA and CDR2 SQIVND (reference sequence). This CDR3 contains 12 residues. V trimming: 8 bases; J trimming: 9 bases; junction bases outside the gene matches: 8. Variable domain in full (rest from reference TRBV19 and TRBJ2-3): DGGITQSPKYLFRKEGQNVTLSCEQNLNHDAMYWYRQDPGQGLRLIYYSQIVNDFQKGDIAEGYSVSREKKESFPLTVTSAQKNPTAFYLCASSGGKDTQYFGPGTRLTVL.

On this clone itself: The same CDR3 is also encoded by other DNA sequences in this sample. The CDR3 DNA reads TGCGCCAGCAGCTTGGACGGGGGAACCTACGAGCAGTACTTC. Translation gives CASSLDGGTYEQYF. The chain has TRBV5-1 and TRBJ2-7; maybe TRBD2 (6 bases). CDR1 and CDR2 (germline): SGHRS, YFSETQ. The CDR3 contains 14 residues. V was cut by 0 bases and J by 2 bases, with 9 bases left in between.

CDR3 sequence reads: CASSLGQGTDTIYF. The CDR3 DNA follows: TGTGCCAGCAGTTTAGGGCAGGGGACAGACACCATATATTTT. V and J are TRBV27 and TRBJ1-3; 7 bases map to TRBD1. The CDR3 extends over 14 amino acids. The germline V gene encodes CDR1 MNHEY and CDR2 SMNVEV (reference sequence). With V trimmed by 2 bases and J by 8 bases, 6 bases remained unmatched.

With respect to this clone: The same CDR3 also results from other DNA sequences found in this sample. The chain recombines TRBV10-2 with TRBJ2-3; the D is unclear. Germline lookup yields CDR1 WSHSY and CDR2 SAAADI. V was cut by 2 bases and J by 5 bases, with 2 bases left in between. This CDR3 has 11 residues. CDR3 DNA sequence: TGCGCCAGCAGTGAGGGAGATACGCAGTATTTT. This codes for CASSEGDTQYF.

This clone came up many times. This sample includes further DNA sequences coding for the same CDR3. The V gene is TRBV30, the J gene TRBJ1-1; no firm D call. Germline assignment: CDR1 GTSNPN and CDR2 SVGIG (reference sequence). The CDR3 runs to 11 residues. With 3 bases removed from V and 3 bases from J, the gap between germline ends came to 5 bases. CDR3 loop: CAWSGDTEAFF. In DNA form, the CDR3 reads TGTGCCTGGAGCGGAGACACTGAAGCTTTCTTT.

The chain recombines TRBV27 with TRBJ2-7; no definite D call. The CDR3 runs to 13 residues. The V and J ends lost 6 bases and 3 bases respectively, with 12 bases between them. Germline V gene lookup returns CDR1 MNHEY and CDR2 SMNVEV (reference sequence). CDR3 region: CASSYKFGYEQYF. The CDR3 nucleotides read TGTGCCAGCAGCTACAAATTCGGCTACGAGCAGTACTTC.

This sequence joins TRBV21-1 and TRBJ2-7. TRBV21-1 corresponds to a pseudogene. The CDR3 consists of 16 residues. The CDR3 DNA reads as TGTGCCAGCAGCAAAAGGGAAAGGCTCCGCTCCTACGAGCAGTACTTC. This encodes CASSKRERLRSYEQYF.

The chain employs TRBV27 and TRBJ1-2, with D unresolved. CDR1 and CDR2 (germline): MNHEY, SMNVEV (reference sequence). CDR3 size: 14 residues. V lost 0 bases and J 2 bases, leaving 7 bases between the germline ends. The CDR3 protein is CASSLSPANYGYTF. The CDR3 coding sequence is TGTGCCAGCAGTTTATCTCCAGCGAACTATGGCTACACCTTC.